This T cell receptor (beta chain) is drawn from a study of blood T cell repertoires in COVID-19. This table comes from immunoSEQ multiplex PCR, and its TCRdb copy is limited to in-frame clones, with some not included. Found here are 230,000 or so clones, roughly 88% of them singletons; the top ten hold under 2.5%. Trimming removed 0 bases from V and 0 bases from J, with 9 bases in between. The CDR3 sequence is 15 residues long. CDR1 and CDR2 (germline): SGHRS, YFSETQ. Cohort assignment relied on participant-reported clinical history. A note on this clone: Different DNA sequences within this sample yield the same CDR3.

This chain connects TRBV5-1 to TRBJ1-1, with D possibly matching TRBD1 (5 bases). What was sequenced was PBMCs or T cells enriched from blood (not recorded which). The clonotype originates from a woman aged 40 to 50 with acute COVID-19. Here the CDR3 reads CASSLGAGLNTEAFF. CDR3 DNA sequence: TGCGCCAGCAGCTTGGGGGCAGGGCTGAACACTGAAGCTTTCTTT.